This T cell receptor beta chain is from a study of T-cell reconstitution after alpha-beta-depleted transplantation in children. Study results and limitations: When one year had passed after transplant, most T-cell counts and diversity came from newly produced T cells. Where some patients showed high TCRbeta diversity at day 60, it came from recipient T cells and thymic progenitors that had survived. The origin of alpha-beta T cells about two months after transplant was reportedly several hundred expanded graft clones.

Preparation of the TCRbeta library was carried out with unique molecular identifiers. TCRdb fed the PCR reads into MiXCR, producing one record per CDR3 protein. The sample consists of some 310,000 distinct CDR3 sequences, over 20% of them appearing once. This clonotype was picked up a small number of times. Its antigen is currently unknown. The source of this sequence is a male patient under 18 who had a stem cell transplant for acute lymphoblastic leukemia, so the T cells may come from the graft donor. The source material was PBMCs, mostly from graft donor cells, sampled 180 days after TCRalphabeta/CD19-depleted stem cell transplant.

The CDR3 nucleotides read TGTGCCAGCAGCTTAGCTTCGACACCCCAAGAGACCCAGTACTTC. Its translation is CASSLASTPQETQYF. V gene TRBV7-9 combines with J gene TRBJ2-5; D is unclear. V was trimmed by 0 bases and J by 1 base, leaving 9 bases between them. The CDR3 is made up of 15 amino acids. Germline V gene lookup returns CDR1 SEHNR and CDR2 FQNEAQ (reference sequence).